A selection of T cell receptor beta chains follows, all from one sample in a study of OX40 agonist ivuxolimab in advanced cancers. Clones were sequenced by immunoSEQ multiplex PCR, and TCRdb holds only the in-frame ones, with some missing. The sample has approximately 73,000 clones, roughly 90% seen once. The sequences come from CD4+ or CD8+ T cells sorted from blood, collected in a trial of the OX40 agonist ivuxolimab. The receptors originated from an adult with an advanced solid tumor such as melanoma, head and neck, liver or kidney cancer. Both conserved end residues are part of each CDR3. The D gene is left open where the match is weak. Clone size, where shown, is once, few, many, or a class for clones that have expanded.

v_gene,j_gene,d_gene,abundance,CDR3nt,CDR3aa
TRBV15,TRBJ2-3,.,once,TGTGCCACCGCGATCGGGGGACCTAGCACAGATACGCAGTATTTT,CATAIGGPSTDTQYF
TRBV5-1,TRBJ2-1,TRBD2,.,TGCGCCAGCAGTGTCGGGACTAGCGCTAGTGAGCAGTTCTTC,CASSVGTSASEQFF
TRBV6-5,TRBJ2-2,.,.,.,CASSYYDRGSCFF
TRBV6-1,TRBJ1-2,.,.,TGTGCCAGCAGTGAAATAGGGGCGCAGGGGTATGGCTACACCTTC,CASSEIGAQGYGYTF
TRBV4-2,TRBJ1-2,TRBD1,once,TGTGCCAGCACAAAACCGGGACAGGGAGACTATGGCTACACCTTC,CASTKPGQGDYGYTF
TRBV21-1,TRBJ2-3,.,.,TGTGCCAGCAGCCAGGCGACTAGCGGGGGGGTGAGCACAGATACGCAGTATTTT,CASSQATSGGVSTDTQYF
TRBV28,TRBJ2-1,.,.,TGTGCCAGCAGTTTTGAATCCAGCTCCTACAATGAGCAGTTCTTC,CASSFESSSYNEQFF
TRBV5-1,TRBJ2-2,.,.,TGCGCCAGCAGCTTGAGTCCTTGGCAGGGCACCGGGGAGCTGTTTTTT,CASSLSPWQGTGELFF
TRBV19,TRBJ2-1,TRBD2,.,TGTGCCAGTAGTATAGATAGCGGGGGGGCCGATGAGCAGTTCTTC,CASSIDSGGADEQFF
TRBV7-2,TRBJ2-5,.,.,TGTGCCAGCAGCCTCCCGGAAGTATGGACCCAGTACTTC,CASSLPEVWTQYF
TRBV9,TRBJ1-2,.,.,TGTGCCAGCAGCACCGGGACTTCGACCTATGGCTACACCTTC,CASSTGTSTYGYTF
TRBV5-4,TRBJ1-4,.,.,TGTGCCAGCAGCGCCACCCGCGCAACTAATGAAAAACTGTTTTTT,CASSATRATNEKLFF
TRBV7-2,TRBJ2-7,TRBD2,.,TGTGCCAGCAGCTTACTTAGCGGGGCTGCCGAGCAGTACTTC,CASSLLSGAAEQYF
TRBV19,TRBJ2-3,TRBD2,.,TGTGCCAGTAGGATGCGGGGGGGCGCAGATACGCAGTATTTT,CASRMRGGADTQYF
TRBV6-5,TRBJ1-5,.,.,TGTGCCAGCAGTTTCTCGGGGAAGGATCAGCCCCAGCATTTT,CASSFSGKDQPQHF
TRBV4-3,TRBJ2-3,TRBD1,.,TGCGCCAGCAGCCAGGAACAGGGGGCTGCAGATACGCAGTATTTT,CASSQEQGAADTQYF
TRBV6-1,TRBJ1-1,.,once,TGTGCCAGCACTCCGGGGCCCAGGGTGGAAACTGAAGCTTTCTTT,CASTPGPRVETEAFF
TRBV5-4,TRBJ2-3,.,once,TGTGCCAGCAGCCAAGATAAGGGGCACACAGATACGCAGTATTTT,CASSQDKGHTDTQYF
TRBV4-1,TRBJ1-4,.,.,TGCGCCAGCAGCCAACCGATTGGGGAAAAACTGTTTTTT,CASSQPIGEKLFF
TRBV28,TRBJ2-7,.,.,TGTGCCAGCGTTACCCAATCCTACGAGCAGTACTTC,CASVTQSYEQYF